This T cell receptor (beta chain) appears in the sequencing data of a study of T cells in Graves' hyperthyroidism and ophthalmopathy. Ten or more counts support this clonotype. V lost 7 bases, J lost 0 bases, and 5 bases stayed unmatched. The CDR3 has 16 amino acids. Germline CDR1 and CDR2: MNHNS and SASEGT. Diagnostic decisions used clinical symptoms, serum thyroxine and TRAb, thyroid ultrasound and orbital computed tomography. From more than 9 ml of fresh peripheral blood, PBMCs were isolated. TCR beta CDR3 region amplification was performed from RNA transcripts. HTBI primers were the set used in a first-round RT-PCR of the TCR CDR3. TCRdb processed the multiplex PCR reads anew with MiXCR; each CDR3 protein has one entry. The sample lists approximately 350,000 distinct CDR3 sequences, around 15% seen once, with roughly a fifth in the top ten.

The chain recombines TRBV6-1 with TRBJ2-4; 11 positions match TRBD2. The sequencing sample was made of blood. This receptor was identified in a woman aged 55-69 years with Graves' ophthalmopathy. The CDR3 region has the DNA TGTGCCAGCACTCTAGCGGGAGGCTTAGCCAAAAACATTCAGTACTTC. It encodes CASTLAGGLAKNIQYF.